The T cell receptor beta chain described here comes from a study of T cell repertoires in cytomegalovirus infection (dated by TCRdb to the late 2010s). Concerning the study at large: Alongside well-studied HLA-B-restricted epitopes, the peptide stimulations were aimed at recently identified HLA-C-restricted CMV epitopes, whose presentation resists viral immunomodulation. Because public TCR beta signatures pointed to carriage of CMV infection together with the matching HLA type, the HLA type of each donor mattered for the analysis.

This clonotype came up a few times. The clone's antigen remains unknown. No per-base quality is available; no much larger clone lies one base away. On the study overall, not on this receptor specifically: The ex vivo response was dominated by HLA-C-restricted CMV-specific TCR beta clonotypes, which also provided the single most frequent clonotype in two of eight donors. In both this cohort and an independent roughly 350-donor cohort, the cumulative frequency of public TCR beta family members distinguished carriers of CMV infection plus the relevant HLA type.

The treatment or condition label on this specimen signifies: in vitro stimulation with specific CMV peptide epitopes to enrich CMV-specific T cells. The germline V gene (reference sequence) supplies CDR1 SGHAT and CDR2 FQDESV. There are 16 amino acids in the CDR3, from cysteine to phenylalanine inclusive. The only DNA kept is the CDR3, 48 bases in frame from the first base. V lost 5 bases and J lost 4 bases, and the count of bases not matched to a germline gene is 11. Data came from an Illumina HiSeq 1500. The public reads were reprocessed in TCRdb via fastp at Q25 and MiXCR, keeping in-frame beta chains. Identical CDR3 protein sequences are pooled into one entry, listed with their most common genes and DNA. The sample table lists about 360,000 distinct CDR3 sequences, just under 35% of them with a count of one. Roughly 14% of the sample is held by the ten biggest clonotypes.

The sequence was collected from a human donor in good health (CMV status not recorded). Some clones in this sample may be carry-over from other donors' samples. Source: cultured PBMCs, taken from culture after CMV antigen stimulation. The rearranged segments are TRBV11-1 and TRBJ2-3, with 8 junctional bases fitting TRBD2. The sequenced DNA is TGTGCCAGCAGCCAGAGGACTAGCCAACCGGCAGATACGCAGTATTTT. It translates as CASSQRTSQPADTQYF. Beyond the CDR3, the reference TRBV11-1 and TRBJ2-3 genes provide the residues; the full variable domain reads: EAEVAQSPRYKITEKSQAVAFWCDPISGHATLYWYRQILGQGPELLVQFQDESVVDDSQLPKDRFSAERLKGVDSTLKIQPAELGDSAMYLCASSQRTSQPADTQYFGPGTRLTVL.